The 8 T cell receptor beta chains in this list originate from one sample, sequenced in a study of T cells in Graves' hyperthyroidism and ophthalmopathy. The CDR3 regions of TCR beta were amplified from RNA transcripts. First-round RT-PCR of the TCR CDR3 relied on the HTBI primer set. MiXCR, run by TCRdb on the multiplex PCR reads, gives a single entry per CDR3 protein. The table records some 570,000 distinct CDR3 sequences, more than 15% of them present only once. Sequences were obtained from blood. These receptors all stem from a woman under 30 with Graves' ophthalmopathy.

Of note for this clonotype: A much larger clone lies a single base off, so this may be a read error. The V gene is TRBV7-3, the J gene TRBJ1-2; D is unresolved. V gave up 0 bases and J gave up 6 bases, with 11 bases separating them. The CDR3 totals 14 residues. Germline V lookup: CDR1 SGHTA, CDR2 FQGTGA. CDR3 in DNA: TGTGCCAGCAGCTTAACGAGACAAGGAGATGGCTACACCTTC. It specifies CASSLTRQGDGYTF.

Many counts were recorded for this clonotype. The rearrangement joins TRBV30 to TRBJ2-7; the D gene is possibly TRBD2 (6 bases). Trimming removed 0 bases from V and 2 bases from J, with 11 bases in between. This CDR3 contains 14 residues. Germline V CDR1 and CDR2: GTSNPN, SVGIG (reference sequence). The CDR3 region is CAWSVPGGTYEQYF. The CDR3 nucleotides read TGTGCCTGGAGTGTACCTGGCGGGACCTACGAGCAGTACTTC. The whole variable domain, filled in from reference TRBV30 and TRBJ2-7, reads SQTIHQWPATLVQPVGSPLSLECTVEGTSNPNLYWYRQAAGRGLQLLFYSVGIGQISSEVPQNLSASRPQDRQFILSSKKLLLSDSGFYLCAWSVPGGTYEQYFGPGTRLTVT.

The chain has TRBV3-1 and TRBJ2-3; D is uncertain. This CDR3 has 17 residues. The ends were cut back, 5 bases at V and 3 bases at J, with 21 bases in the middle. CDR1 and CDR2 from the germline V gene are LGHDT and YNNKEL (reference sequence). The chain's CDR3 is CASSTRPQAIGTDTQYF. CDR3 coding DNA: TGTGCCAGCAGCACCCGGCCCCAGGCTATAGGGACAGATACGCAGTATTTT.

The rearrangement links TRBV6-1 to TRBJ2-1; no clear D gene. The germline gives CDR1 MNHNS, CDR2 SASEGT. Trimming left V 7 bases short and J 1 base short, with 11 bases between. The length of the CDR3 is 14 residues. The CDR3 DNA is TGTGCCAGCACCTCGGGTGATTCCTACAATGAGCAGTTCTTC. It is translated as CASTSGDSYNEQFF.

This clonotype was counted ten times or more. The chain uses TRBV5-1 and TRBJ2-3; 8 nucleotides align to TRBD2. The germline gives CDR1 SGHRS, CDR2 YFSETQ. This CDR3 contains 15 residues. Trimming cost V 0 bases and J 11 bases; bases outside gene matches: 11. In DNA, the CDR3 is TGCGCCAGCAGCTTGGGAGCGGCGGGGGGCGACCTGCAGTATTTT. This codes for CASSLGAAGGDLQYF.

The sample holds a few counts of this clonotype. The CDR3, as DNA: TGTGCCAGCAGCTTCGGGACTAGCGGGATCAATGAGCAGTTCTTC. Protein product: CASSFGTSGINEQFF. The chain links TRBV5-6 to TRBJ2-1; TRBD2 agrees at 13 bases. The CDR3 extends over 15 amino acids. Germline trimming cut 2 bases from V and 6 bases from J; bases unmatched to any gene: 2. Germline lookup yields CDR1 SGHDT and CDR2 YYEEEE.

This clonotype was recorded many times. The gene calls are TRBV20-1 and TRBJ2-7; D might be TRBD1 (6 bases). This CDR3 spans 12 amino acids. With 8 bases removed from V and 1 base from J, the gap between germline ends came to 12 bases. The germline CDR1 and CDR2 sequences are DFQATT and SNEGSKA (reference sequence). The CDR3 sequence: CSQRGKSYEQYF. The CDR3 DNA reads TGCAGTCAGAGGGGGAAGTCCTACGAGCAGTACTTC.

This chain joins TRBV20-1 and TRBJ2-1; possibly TRBD1 or TRBD2 for D (6 bases each). The CDR3 spans 12 residues. Trimming left V 1 base short and J 14 bases short, with 15 bases between. Per the germline V gene, CDR1 is DFQATT and CDR2 is SNEGSKA (reference sequence). Here the CDR3 reads CSARVTGRGEFF. CDR3 DNA sequence: TGCAGTGCTAGAGTCACCGGAAGGGGGGAGTTCTTC.